A selection of T cell receptor beta chains follows, all from one sample in a study of early stage breast cancer tumors. Measured with immunoSEQ multiplex PCR; TCRdb has only the in-frame clones, and not every one. The sample has about 72,000 clones; 79% are singletons. Sequencing input: blood. These receptors were taken from a person in their 60s with breast cancer. Each CDR3 is given with its conserved first and last residue. A D gene is named only where the DNA matches it firmly. Not all rows give a size; the values are once, few, many and, for expanded clones, a class.

V gene: TRBV7-9; J gene: TRBJ2-1; D gene: -; clone size: -; CDR3 DNA: TGTGCCAGCAGCTTAGGGGGAGCCAATGAGCAGTTCTTC; CDR3 protein: CASSLGGANEQFF
V gene: TRBV5-4; J gene: TRBJ2-1; D gene: TRBD2; clone size: few; CDR3 DNA: TGTGCCAGCAGCCTACCGGGAGGGCCGGGGAATGAGCAGTTCTTC; CDR3 protein: CASSLPGGPGNEQFF
V gene: TRBV5-4; J gene: TRBJ1-2; D gene: -; clone size: -; CDR3 DNA: TGTGCCAGCAGCTTGGATGGGGGCGCGGATGGCTACACCTTC; CDR3 protein: CASSLDGGADGYTF
V gene: TRBV5-1; J gene: TRBJ2-5; D gene: -; clone size: -; CDR3 DNA: TGCGCCAGCACCCTAAATTTCGAGACCCAGTACTTC; CDR3 protein: CASTLNFETQYF
V gene: TRBV6-1; J gene: TRBJ1-1; D gene: -; clone size: -; CDR3 DNA: TGTGCCAGCAGCTTGGGACACGCGAACACTGAAGCTTTCTTT; CDR3 protein: CASSLGHANTEAFF
V gene: TRBV7-9; J gene: TRBJ2-7; D gene: -; clone size: -; CDR3 DNA: TGTGCCAGCAGCTTTTTTGCCAGCTCCTACGAGCAGTACTTC; CDR3 protein: CASSFFASSYEQYF
V gene: TRBV15; J gene: TRBJ1-5; D gene: -; clone size: -; CDR3 DNA: TGTGCCACCAGCAGAGATGCCGGGGTGGAAGCCCAGCATTTT; CDR3 protein: CATSRDAGVEAQHF
V gene: TRBV28; J gene: TRBJ1-2; D gene: TRBD1; clone size: -; CDR3 DNA: TGTGCCAGCAGGTGGACAGGAGGAGGCTACACCTTC; CDR3 protein: CASRWTGGGYTF
V gene: TRBV11-2; J gene: TRBJ2-5; D gene: -; clone size: -; CDR3 DNA: TGTGCCAGCAGCTTAGGTGGCGGCGGGGAGACCCAGTACTTC; CDR3 protein: CASSLGGGGETQYF
V gene: TRBV14; J gene: TRBJ2-5; D gene: TRBD2; clone size: -; CDR3 DNA: TGTGCCAGCAGCCAACTAGCGGGAAGTGAGACCCAGTACTTC; CDR3 protein: CASSQLAGSETQYF
V gene: TRBV29-1; J gene: TRBJ2-5; D gene: -; clone size: -; CDR3 DNA: TGCAGCGCGGGGGCTGGAGAGACCCAGTACTTC; CDR3 protein: CSAGAGETQYF
V gene: TRBV29-1; J gene: TRBJ2-2; D gene: -; clone size: -; CDR3 DNA: TGCAGCGTTGTGTGGCAAGCGGCGAACACCGGGGAGCTGTTTTTT; CDR3 protein: CSVVWQAANTGELFF
V gene: TRBV9; J gene: TRBJ1-1; D gene: -; clone size: -; CDR3 DNA: TGTGCCAGCAGCGCAGGGGTAGTCACTGAAGCTTTCTTT; CDR3 protein: CASSAGVVTEAFF
V gene: TRBV18; J gene: TRBJ2-2; D gene: TRBD1; clone size: -; CDR3 DNA: TGTGCCAGCTCACTTGGGCTGGGACAGGGATTCGGCACCGGGGAGCTGTTTTTT; CDR3 protein: CASSLGLGQGFGTGELFF
V gene: TRBV7-9; J gene: TRBJ2-5; D gene: -; clone size: -; CDR3 DNA: TGTGCCAGCAGCTTAGTGGACAGCCGACAAGAGACCCAGTACTTC; CDR3 protein: CASSLVDSRQETQYF
V gene: TRBV2; J gene: TRBJ1-4; D gene: -; clone size: -; CDR3 DNA: TGTGCCAGCAGTGAAGGCGCGGGAGCTAATGAAAAACTGTTTTTT; CDR3 protein: CASSEGAGANEKLFF
V gene: TRBV6-6; J gene: TRBJ1-5; D gene: TRBD1; clone size: -; CDR3 DNA: TGTGCCAGCAGCGACAGGGACAATCAGCCCCAGCATTTT; CDR3 protein: CASSDRDNQPQHF
V gene: TRBV9; J gene: TRBJ1-1; D gene: TRBD1; clone size: -; CDR3 DNA: TGTGCCAGCAGCCCCCTTTGGACAGGTTCTGAAGCTTTCTTT; CDR3 protein: CASSPLWTGSEAFF
V gene: TRBV5-4; J gene: TRBJ2-5; D gene: -; clone size: -; CDR3 DNA: TGTGCCAGCAGTCATTACAGGACCCGAGGAGAGACCCAGTACTTC; CDR3 protein: CASSHYRTRGETQYF
V gene: TRBV2; J gene: TRBJ2-7; D gene: TRBD1; clone size: -; CDR3 DNA: TGTGCCAGCAGTCCGCGGACAGGGGGCAGCGAGCAGTACTTC; CDR3 protein: CASSPRTGGSEQYF
V gene: TRBV13; J gene: TRBJ2-2; D gene: TRBD1; clone size: -; CDR3 DNA: TGTGCCAGCACTCATGGACAGGGGGCGCCCACCGGGGAGCTGTTTTTT; CDR3 protein: CASTHGQGAPTGELFF
V gene: TRBV4-2; J gene: TRBJ2-5; D gene: TRBD2; clone size: -; CDR3 DNA: TGTGCCAGCAGCCAAGCCGTAGCGGGGACTCAAGAGACCCAGTACTTC; CDR3 protein: CASSQAVAGTQETQYF
V gene: TRBV6-5; J gene: TRBJ2-1; D gene: -; clone size: -; CDR3 DNA: TGTGCCAGCAGTTACACCCTCGAGAAGCAGTTCTTC; CDR3 protein: CASSYTLEKQFF
V gene: TRBV10-3; J gene: TRBJ2-5; D gene: TRBD2; clone size: -; CDR3 DNA: TGTGCCATCAGTGAAGCGGGAGGAGAGACCCAGTACTTC; CDR3 protein: CAISEAGGETQYF